The 15 T cell receptor beta chains below were found in one sample sequenced in a study of shared clonotypes between healthy human individuals. The table came from immunoSEQ multiplex PCR; TCRdb's copy has only in-frame clones and leaves some out. The repertoire has approximately 470,000 clones, about 78% of them found once; the top ten carry 12%. The specimen was PBMCs. These receptor sequences come from a woman between 40 and 55 years old in good health. Some clones in this sample may be carry-over from other donors' samples.

This clone was counted a few times. The J gene is TRBJ2-3, the V gene TRBV28, with D perhaps matching TRBD1 (5 bases). The CDR3 extends over 14 amino acids. CDR1 is MDHEN, CDR2 SYDVKM, per germline. Trimming stripped 2 bases from V and 4 bases from J, with 10 bases between. The CDR3: CASSLMTVPDTQYF. The CDR3 nucleotides are TGTGCCAGCAGTTTAATGACAGTCCCAGATACGCAGTATTTT. Complete variable domain (other parts from reference TRBV28 and TRBJ2-3): DVKVTQSSRYLVKRTGEKVFLECVQDMDHENMFWYRQDPGLGLRLIYFSYDVKMKEKGDIPEGYSVSREKKERFSLILESASTNQTSMYLCASSLMTVPDTQYFGPGTRLTVL.

This chain joins TRBV7-9 and TRBJ2-7; perhaps TRBD2 as D (6 bases). Germline V gene sequence: CDR1 SEHNR, CDR2 FQNEAQ (reference sequence). The CDR3 is 14 residues long. Trimming shortened V by 4 bases and J by 2 bases, and 12 bases separated the two germline ends. This CDR3 reads CASSSGGGAYEQYF. CDR3 coding DNA: TGTGCCAGCAGCTCCGGGGGAGGAGCCTACGAGCAGTACTTC. Complete variable domain (other parts from reference TRBV7-9 and TRBJ2-7): DTGVSQNPRHKITKRGQNVTFRCDPISEHNRLYWYRQTLGQGPEFLTYFQNEAQLEKSRLLSDRFSAERPKGSFSTLEIQRTEQGDSAMYLCASSSGGGAYEQYFGPGTRLTVT.

This clone was observed a few times. The V gene is TRBV7-3, the J gene TRBJ2-1, with D maybe TRBD2 (6 bases). The V gene's germline CDR1 is SGHTA and CDR2 FQGTGA. The CDR3 consists of 15 residues. V was shortened by 0 bases and J by 6 bases, with 12 bases between the two germline ends. CDR3 sequence: CASSLTNSGGNEQFF. The CDR3 DNA reads TGTGCCAGCAGCTTAACCAATTCCGGGGGCAATGAGCAGTTCTTC.

The rearrangement links TRBV15 to TRBJ2-3, with D possibly matching TRBD2 (5 bases). CDR1 is LNHNV and CDR2 is YYDKDF in the germline V gene (reference sequence). This CDR3 comprises 15 residues. Trimming cost V 5 bases and J 1 base, with 13 bases left between them. Here the CDR3 DNA reads TGTGCCACCAGCGCAAGCGGCCTCCGCACAGATACGCAGTATTTT. This gives the protein CATSASGLRTDTQYF. The full variable domain, completed using reference TRBV15 and TRBJ2-3, is DAMVIQNPRYQVTQFGKPVTLSCSQTLNHNVMYWYQQKSSQAPKLLFHYYDKDFNNEADTPDNFQSRRPNTSFCFLDIRSPGLGDTAMYLCATSASGLRTDTQYFGPGTRLTVL.

This clone was found a few times. The V gene is TRBV28, the J gene TRBJ2-3, with TRBD2 matching 8 bases. Germline CDR1 reads MDHEN; CDR2 reads SYDVKM. Trimming at V came to 6 bases and at J to 2 bases, leaving 1 base not matched to a gene. CDR3 size: 13 residues. For the CDR3, the DNA is TGTGCCAGCAGACTAGCGGTCACAGATACGCAGTATTTT. This codes for CASRLAVTDTQYF.

The V gene is TRBV14, the J gene TRBJ2-2; D uncertain. Germline V CDR1 and CDR2: SGHDN, FVKESK. V was pared by 1 base and J by 4 bases, with 16 bases between. This CDR3 is built from 17 residues. Here the CDR3 DNA reads TGTGCCAGCAGCCAAGGTAGGCGCGGACCCCCCACCGGGGAGCTGTTTTTT. This codes for CASSQGRRGPPTGELFF.

Comments on this clone: One end of the junction varies from germline; a read error may be responsible. The CDR3 reads CATSRHLGTEGNF. CDR3 nucleotide sequence: TGTGCCACCAGCAGACATCTCGGGACAGAGGGTAACTTT. V is TRBV15 and J is TRBJ1-5, with 7 bases aligning to TRBD1. The CDR3 sequence is 13 residues long. Germline assignment: CDR1 LNHNV and CDR2 YYDKDF (reference sequence).

J is TRBJ2-1 and V is TRBV14; the D gene is possibly TRBD2 (6 bases). V was pared by 2 bases and J by 4 bases, with 18 bases between. The CDR3 covers 17 residues. The V gene's germline CDR1 is SGHDN and CDR2 FVKESK. The CDR3 loop reads CASSQMGREVRYNEQFF. In DNA form, the CDR3 reads TGTGCCAGCAGCCAAATGGGAAGGGAGGTCCGGTACAATGAGCAGTTCTTC. Supplemented by reference TRBV14 and TRBJ2-1, the full variable domain reads EAGVTQFPSHSVIEKGQTVTLRCDPISGHDNLYWYRRVMGKEIKFLLHFVKESKQDESGMPNNRFLAERTGGTYSTLKVQPAELEDSGVYFCASSQMGREVRYNEQFFGPGTRLTVL.

On this clone: This sequence is one base from a far larger clone and is likely a read error. J is TRBJ2-5 and V is TRBV4-2, with 9 bases matching TRBD1. The length of the CDR3 is 14 residues. CDR1 LGHNA and CDR2 YNFKEQ come from the germline V gene. The chain's CDR3 is CASSQGDRDETRYF. DNA for the CDR3: TGTGCCAGCAGCCAAGGGGACAGGGATGAGACCCGGTACTTC.

The rearrangement uses TRBV7-3 and TRBJ2-1; no clear D. The CDR3 has 17 amino acids. Germline-derived CDR1 and CDR2 are SGHTA and FQGTGA. V shed 0 bases and J shed 0 bases, with 12 bases lying between them. The CDR3 region is CASSLTPNPSSYNEQFF. In nucleotides, the CDR3 is TGTGCCAGCAGCTTAACTCCCAACCCGAGCTCCTACAATGAGCAGTTCTTC.

This chain joins TRBV6-5 and TRBJ1-1; TRBD1 aligns across 7 bases. This CDR3 contains 14 residues. Trimming cost V 2 bases and J 4 bases; bases outside gene matches: 4. Germline lookup yields CDR1 MNHEY and CDR2 SVGAGI. The CDR3 sequence: CASSYRGLVTEAFF. Here the CDR3 DNA reads TGTGCCAGCAGTTACAGGGGGCTGGTCACTGAAGCTTTCTTT.

The V gene is TRBV18, the J gene TRBJ2-6; D not certain. Germline V gene lookup returns CDR1 KGHSH and CDR2 LQKENI. This CDR3 comprises 16 residues. V lost 2 bases and J lost 3, with 11 bases in between. DNA for the CDR3: TGTGCCAGCTCACCATCTTTAGCCGGTGGGGCCAACGTCCTGACTTTC. This codes for CASSPSLAGGANVLTF.

The chain carries TRBV18 and TRBJ2-1, with 11 bases fitting TRBD2. CDR3 length: 15 amino acids. Germline values: CDR1 KGHSH, CDR2 LQKENI. With 3 bases clipped from V and 7 bases from J, the junction kept 5 bases outside the gene matches. The DNA of the CDR3 is TGTGCCAGCTCACCCCCGACTAGCGGGGAGAATGAGCAGTTCTTC. Its translation is CASSPPTSGENEQFF. The full variable domain, in which reference TRBV18 and TRBJ2-1 provide the parts outside the CDR3, is NAGVMQNPRHLVRRRGQEARLRCSPMKGHSHVYWYRQLPEEGLKFMVYLQKENIIDESGMPKERFSAEFPKEGPSILRIQQVVRGDSAAYFCASSPPTSGENEQFFGPGTRLTVL.

The V call is TRBV21-1, the J call TRBJ2-1. TRBV21-1 is noted as a pseudogene. CDR3 length equals 14 residues. For the CDR3, the DNA is TGTGCCAGCAGAATCCCCCTGATGGGCAATGAGCAGTTCTTC. Its protein product is CASRIPLMGNEQFF.

J is TRBJ2-3 and V is TRBV19; TRBD2 aligns across 8 bases. Germline lookup yields CDR1 LNHDA and CDR2 SQIVND (reference sequence). V shed 4 bases and J 1 base; nucleotides not matched to a gene: 7. The CDR3 is 16 residues long. Here the CDR3 DNA reads TGTGCCAGTAGTAGAAATAGCGGGACGGGCACAGATACGCAGTATTTT. This codes for CASSRNSGTGTDTQYF.